A single TCR beta chain is shown here with its context. This clone's antigen is unknown. No much larger clone exists at a distance of one base, and base qualities are not known. The data originate from a study of Ad26.COV2.S vaccination and SARS-CoV-2 variants (dated by TCRdb to the early 2020s). With respect to the entire study: Donors in the vaccine arm were drawn from COV1001, a phase I-IIa trial of Ad26.COV2.S in healthy adults that was multicentre, randomized, double-blind and placebo-controlled. Ad26.COV2.S was administered intramuscularly at a dose of 5x10^10 or 1x10^11 viral particles, either as one shot or as two shots given 56 days apart. TCRbeta repertoire sequencing was used to assess the specificity and breadth of SARS-CoV-2-reactive T cell receptors after Ad26.COV2.S vaccination. A total of approximately 32 samples were included in the TCR-sequenced set, comprising about 20 Ad26.COV2.S vaccine recipients, 5 placebo recipients and 8 SARS-CoV-2 convalescent individuals. Trial participants were randomized into five groups of five: low-dose or high-dose Ad26.COV2.S given once or twice, or placebo on both occasions. Investigators did not know the trial group allocation while performing experiments and assessing outcomes. Broader findings and caveats from the paper: According to the authors, total T cell responses may have been underestimated by the TCR breadth and depth analyses. The study lacked the statistical power to compare responses across vaccine doses or regimens. Vaccine and placebo recipients had similar non-spike TCR breadth, a finding consistent with the vaccine containing only spike. Higher spike-specific TCR breadth was observed in Ad26.COV2.S recipients than in placebo recipients (P = 0.0014). Substantial breadth of spike-specific CD8+ and CD4+ T cell responses was reported after vaccination.

TCRbeta CDR3 regions were sequenced with the immunoSEQ Assay. After extraction, genomic DNA underwent amplification by bias-controlled multiplex PCR, followed by high-throughput sequencing. The original methods were these. To quantify the absolute abundance of every unique TCRbeta CDR3 region, sequences were collapsed and filtered. T cell fraction was estimated by normalizing TCRbeta template counts to usable DNA, with usable DNA measured through amplification of reference genes found in all nucleated cells. Repertoire TCRs were annotated as SARS-CoV-2-specific by exact matching of V gene, CDR3 amino acid sequence and J gene to a known reactive TCR set. The reference SARS-CoV-2 TCR set was obtained from MIRA and was filtered for enrichment in COVID-19-positive ImmuneCODE repertoires, whereby public or cross-reactive TCRs were removed. Using the MIRA antigens, annotated TCRs were further analysed by specific ORF or by position within an ORF. Breadth was defined as the number of annotated unique rearrangements divided by the total number of unique productive rearrangements, and depth was defined as the summed frequency of the annotated unique rearrangements. Group comparisons of TCR breadth used two-sided Wilcoxon rank-sum tests. Sourced from immuneACCESS, this table was stored by TCRdb with only in-frame sequences that have V and J called. A share of the clones is absent; for the studies checked, an unresolved V gene accounts for under half, and the remainder has no known explanation. V, J and clone size derive from that table, while D and trimming were established from the DNA sequence. The sample contains roughly 500,000 clones, 87% of them found a single time. Of the sample, 9.5% to 15% falls within the top ten clones.

The sample's treatment or condition label, decoded: roughly 20 received Ad26.COV2.S at low or high dose, single or two shots; 5 received placebo; per-sample allocation not given. For vaccine and placebo recipients, repertoires were sequenced using samples collected on day 63 after the first injection. Cohort 1b enrolled around 24 adults aged 18-55 years at a single site in Boston, USA, between 29 July and 7 August 2020. Ad26.COV2.S was a replication-incompetent adenovirus type 26 vector expressing a prefusion-stabilized SARS-CoV-2 spike protein from the original Wuhan strain. V loses 0 bases, J loses 3 bases, and the germline ends lie 11 bases apart. From a lookup of the germline V gene, CDR1 and CDR2 are LGHNA and YSLEER. The CDR3 runs 15 residues from the cysteine to the phenylalanine. Of all the DNA, just the CDR3 is kept, 45 bases in frame from base 1.

This chain joins TRBV4-3 to TRBJ1-1; the D gene is perhaps TRBD1, on 5 matching bases. The TCR was taken from a person aged 18-65 years who received the Ad26.COV2.S COVID-19 vaccine or a placebo. Sequences were derived from peripheral blood, sampled in a trial of Ad26.COV2.S vaccine versus placebo. The CDR3 protein is CASSQEGPGDTEAFF. The sequenced DNA: TGCGCCAGCAGCCAAGAAGGTCCGGGGGACACTGAAGCTTTCTTT.